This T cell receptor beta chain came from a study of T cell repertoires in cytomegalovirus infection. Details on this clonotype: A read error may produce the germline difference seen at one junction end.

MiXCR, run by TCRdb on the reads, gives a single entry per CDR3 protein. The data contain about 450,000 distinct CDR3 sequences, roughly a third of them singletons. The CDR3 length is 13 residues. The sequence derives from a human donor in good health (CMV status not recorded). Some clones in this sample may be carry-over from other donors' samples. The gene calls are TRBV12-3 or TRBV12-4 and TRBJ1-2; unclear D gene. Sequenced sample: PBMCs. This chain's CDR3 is CASSLVQDYGYPF. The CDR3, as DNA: TGTGCCAGCAGTTTGGTCCAGGACTATGGCTACCCCTTC.